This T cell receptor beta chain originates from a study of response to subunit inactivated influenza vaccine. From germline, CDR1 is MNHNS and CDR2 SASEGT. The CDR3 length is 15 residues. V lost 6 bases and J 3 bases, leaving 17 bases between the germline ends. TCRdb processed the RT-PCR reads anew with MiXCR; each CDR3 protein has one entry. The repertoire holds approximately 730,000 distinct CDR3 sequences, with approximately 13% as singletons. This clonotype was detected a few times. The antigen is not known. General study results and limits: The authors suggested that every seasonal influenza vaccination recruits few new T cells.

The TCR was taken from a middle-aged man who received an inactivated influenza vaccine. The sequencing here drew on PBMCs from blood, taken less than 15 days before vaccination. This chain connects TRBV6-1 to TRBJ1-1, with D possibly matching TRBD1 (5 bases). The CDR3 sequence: CASSDAGREDTEAFF. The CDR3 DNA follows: TGTGCCAGCAGCGACGCAGGGCGGGAGGACACTGAAGCTTTCTTT.